This T cell receptor (beta chain) was sequenced during a study of blood T cells in healthy people across ages. The study recruited healthy Caucasian donors from Russia who were aged about 6 to 90. CDR3 size: 13 residues. Germline V gene lookup returns CDR1 SEHNR and CDR2 FQNEAQ (reference sequence). V gave up 6 bases and J gave up 5 bases; unmatched junction bases: 4. PCR was performed a second time for about 7 to 11 cycles using a sample-barcoded 5' primer and a J-beta primer mix. TCRdb ran MiXCR on the 5' RACE reads and lists one entry per CDR3 protein. The data show about 970,000 distinct CDR3 sequences, with 51% seen just once and about 20% held by the top ten.

This chain connects TRBV7-9 to TRBJ2-5; 9 bases fit TRBD1. The sample taken for sequencing was blood. The receptor comes from a woman between 55 and 75 years old in good health. The CDR3 spells CASRQGAMETQYF. The CDR3 DNA follows: TGTGCCAGCAGACAGGGGGCGATGGAGACCCAGTACTTC.